Presented here are 12 T cell receptor beta chains from one specimen sequenced in a study of T-cell memory formation after mild COVID-19. Using its own MiXCR run on the 5' RACE reads, TCRdb lists one record per CDR3 protein. The sample lists 430,000 or so distinct CDR3 sequences; 25% were seen once. Sequenced sample: PBMCs or a T cell subset sorted from them (not recorded which). These receptors came from an adult woman who had mild COVID-19 (a few samples of this study predate the infection). Cell type and time point are not known.

As for this clonotype: A much larger clone is a single base away; this may be a read error. CDR3 DNA: TGTGCCAGCAGATTCGGGGTCGGGGCCTACGAGCAGTACTTC. It specifies CASRFGVGAYEQYF. This rearrangement joins TRBV11-2 to TRBJ2-7, with a possible D match to TRBD2 (5 bases). V was pared by 6 bases and J by 2 bases, with 14 bases between. The CDR3 length is 14 residues. Germline V gene data show CDR1 as SGHAT and CDR2 as FQNNGV.

This clonotype was observed a handful of times. The chain combines TRBV5-1 with TRBJ2-1; tentatively, D is TRBD2 (6 bases). This CDR3 is 15 amino acids long. Germline values: CDR1 SGHRS, CDR2 YFSETQ. The V gene lost 3 bases and the J gene lost 3 bases, with 13 bases spanning the gap. CDR3 DNA: TGCGCCAGCAGCTCTCGACTAGAGGACTACAATGAGCAGTTCTTC. It specifies CASSSRLEDYNEQFF.

This rearrangement joins TRBV19 to TRBJ2-1; 8 bases line up with TRBD1. Losses at the gene ends were 5 bases for V and 3 bases for J; bases not matched to a gene: 9. CDR1 and CDR2 (germline): LNHDA, SQIVND (reference sequence). This CDR3 region has 16 residues. The CDR3 protein is CASSSDDRGFYNEQFF. The CDR3 nucleotides are TGTGCCAGTAGTTCAGACGACAGGGGCTTCTACAATGAGCAGTTCTTC.

This clonotype was counted between two and nine times. The genes are TRBV7-2 and TRBJ1-6; a weak D match, TRBD1 (5 bases). Deletions cut 5 bases from V and 5 bases from J, with 16 bases between. The CDR3 sequence is 16 residues long. Germline V gene data show CDR1 as SGHTA and CDR2 as FQGNSA. For the CDR3, the DNA is TGTGCCAGCAGCCCTTTCGGGGCTCTGGATAATTCACCCCTCCACTTT. This sequence encodes CASSPFGALDNSPLHF.

This clonotype was seen more than once but under ten times. This chain joins TRBV12-3 or TRBV12-4 and TRBJ2-2; no clear D gene. Trimming stripped 8 bases from V and 6 bases from J, with 16 bases between. This CDR3 has 14 residues. This chain's CDR3 is CASQPGPSPGELFF. The CDR3 DNA follows: TGTGCCAGCCAGCCGGGCCCTTCCCCCGGGGAGCTGTTTTTT.

This clonotype was observed a few times. This rearrangement joins TRBV7-9 to TRBJ1-4, with 7 bases matching TRBD1. The CDR3 spans 15 residues. Germline assignment: CDR1 SEHNR and CDR2 FQNEAQ (reference sequence). V gave up 6 bases and J gave up 0 bases; unmatched junction bases: 4. CDR3 coding DNA: TGTGCCAGCAGTCATGACAGGGCAACTAATGAAAAACTGTTTTTT. Amino acid sequence: CASSHDRATNEKLFF.

This clonotype showed up just a few times. The chain links TRBV5-1 to TRBJ2-5; maybe TRBD1 (5 bases). The germline V and J ends were trimmed by 5 bases and 4 bases, with 9 bases remaining between them. There are 12 residues in the CDR3. Germline CDR1 and CDR2: SGHRS and YFSETQ. CDR3 sequence (DNA): TGCGCCAGCAGTCAAACAGGAGAGACCCAGTACTTC. Translated: CASSQTGETQYF. Filled out from reference TRBV5-1 and TRBJ2-5, the complete variable domain reads KAGVTQTPRYLIKTRGQQVTLSCSPISGHRSVSWYQQTPGQGLQFLFEYFSETQRNKGNFPGRFSGRQFSNSRSEMNVSTLELGDSALYLCASSQTGETQYFGPGTRLLVL.

This chain joins TRBV7-9 and TRBJ2-1; TRBD2 might be the D (5 bases). From germline, CDR1 is SEHNR and CDR2 FQNEAQ (reference sequence). The CDR3 is 15 amino acids. V was pared by 7 bases and J by 4 bases, with 17 bases between. The CDR3 DNA is TGTGCCAGCACCGGGATTTGGGTTGGGTACAATGAGCAGTTCTTC. Translation: CASTGIWVGYNEQFF. The whole variable domain, filled in from reference TRBV7-9 and TRBJ2-1, reads DTGVSQNPRHKITKRGQNVTFRCDPISEHNRLYWYRQTLGQGPEFLTYFQNEAQLEKSRLLSDRFSAERPKGSFSTLEIQRTEQGDSAMYLCASTGIWVGYNEQFFGPGTRLTVL.

V and J are TRBV11-2 and TRBJ2-7; 7 bases fit TRBD1. V dropped 6 bases and J dropped 2; count of bases not matched to a gene: 10. Germline V gene data show CDR1 as SGHAT and CDR2 as FQNNGV. The CDR3 has 15 residues. CDR3 region: CASRVTGTDTYEQYF. The CDR3 DNA is TGTGCCAGCAGAGTAACCGGGACAGATACCTACGAGCAGTACTTC.

The rearrangement joins TRBV5-1 to TRBJ2-7; 9 bases line up with TRBD1. The CDR3 consists of 14 residues. Trimming at V came to 3 bases and at J to 6 bases, leaving 7 bases not matched to a gene. CDR1 SGHRS and CDR2 YFSETQ come from the germline V gene. The CDR3 protein is CASSSSLTGGEQYF. CDR3 coding DNA: TGCGCCAGCAGCTCGTCGTTGACAGGGGGCGAGCAGTACTTC.

This chain uses TRBV20-1 with TRBJ1-5, with D possibly matching TRBD1 (5 bases). CDR3 length equals 11 residues. The germline V and J ends were trimmed by 6 bases and 7 bases, with 10 bases remaining between them. Germline loops: CDR1 DFQATT, CDR2 SNEGSKA (reference sequence). CDR3 loop: CSARAGQPQHF. The DNA for the CDR3 is TGCAGTGCCAGGGCGGGACAGCCCCAGCATTTT.

The chain joins TRBV7-6 to TRBJ2-7, with D possibly TRBD2 on 5 matching bases. Germline loops: CDR1 SGHVS, CDR2 FNYEAQ. Trimming shortened V by 5 bases and J by 0 bases, and 11 bases separated the two germline ends. This CDR3 is 14 amino acids long. In DNA form, the CDR3 reads TGTGCCAGCAGCCCAACCGGGATCTCCTACGAGCAGTACTTC. This sequence encodes CASSPTGISYEQYF.